This TCR beta chain appears in the sequencing data of a study of T-cell reconstitution after alpha-beta-depleted transplantation in children (dated by TCRdb to 2016 to 2017). In terms of the full investigation: Using TCR repertoire profiling, the study followed T-cell immune reconstitution in a quantitative way in children after TCRalphabeta/CD19-depleted allogeneic hematopoietic cell transplantation. Results the study describes overall, beyond this receptor: The apparently early recovery of alphabetaT-cell counts about two months after transplant reportedly depended on only several hundred rapidly expanded clones that came from non-depleted graft cells. Over the following months the frequencies of hyperexpanded clones went down, and after one year T-cell counts and TCRbeta diversity were mostly credited to newly produced T cells. In some patients, high TCRbeta diversity at day 60 was attributed to recipient T cells and intrathymic progenitors that had survived conditioning.

V loses 5 bases, J loses 3 bases, and the germline ends lie 20 bases apart. The CDR3 holds 17 amino acids from the cysteine to the phenylalanine. Just the 51-base CDR3 DNA is kept, in frame starting at base 1. Per the germline V gene, SGHAT is the CDR1 and FQNNGV is the CDR2. Preparation of the library involved PCR. The data were produced on an Illumina HiSeq 2500. TCR libraries were prepared with molecular barcoding, using unique molecular identifiers to normalize TCRbeta repertoire quantification. Using fastp trimming at Q25 and MiXCR clonotype assembly, TCRdb reanalyzed the public sequencing data and kept in-frame beta chains. Every distinct CDR3 protein forms one entry, paired with its most common genes and DNA. For this sample there are some 600,000 distinct CDR3 sequences; 10% to 15% appear just once. Approximately 2.1% of the sample lies in the top ten. Note on this clonotype: Its recognized antigen is unknown. No clone much larger than this one lies a single base away; base qualities are absent.

The treatment or condition tag for this specimen amounts to: allogeneic hematopoietic cell transplantation with graft depleted of TCRalphabeta T cells and CD19 B cells. The transplant recipients were children given TCRalphabeta/CD19-depleted allogeneic hematopoietic cell grafts. This receptor chain uses TRBV11-2 and TRBJ1-5; the D region possibly corresponds to TRBD1 (6 bases align). The source of this sequence is a male patient younger than 18 who had a stem cell transplant for acute myeloid leukemia, so the T cells may come from the graft donor. Here the sequenced sample was PBMCs, mostly from graft donor cells, taken 360 days after TCRalphabeta/CD19-depleted stem cell transplant. The DNA sequence follows: TGTGCCAGCAGCCCCTGGACAGCCACGGGAATCAATCAGCCCCAGCATTTT. Translation gives CASSPWTATGINQPQHF.